The source of this TCR beta chain is a study of beta chain features in type 1 diabetes. Overall study context: Investigators examined some 100,000,000 sorted cells across all samples. Study-wide results and limits: Within each of all four CD4+ subsets, Type 1 diabetes patients had TCRB CDR3s that were moderately but significantly shorter.

In germline, CDR1 is LGHNA, CDR2 YSLEER. V was pared by 0 bases and J by 6 bases, with 9 bases between. The CDR3 spans 13 residues. Sequenced material consisted of expressed TCRB transcripts (all of the isolated RNA was reverse transcribed). TCRdb's copy holds only in-frame clones and misses some; the assay was immunoSEQ multiplex PCR. The top ten hold around 0.12% of the sample, which has 500,000 to 650,000 clones, around 12% seen once. A word on this clone: What it recognizes is unknown.

This chain joins TRBV4-3 and TRBJ2-7, with TRBD1 as a possible D gene (6 bases). Sequenced material: naive CD4+ T cells from blood. The receptor's source is a man aged 30-40 years with type 1 diabetes. This CDR3 reads CASSQEAGAEQYF. Written as DNA, the CDR3 is TGCGCCAGCAGCCAAGAAGCAGGGGCCGAGCAGTACTTC.